Given below is one TCR beta chain in context. Per the germline V gene, CDR1 is LNHNV and CDR2 is YYDKDF (reference sequence). V shed 1 base and J shed 4 bases, with 9 bases lying between them. CDR3 size: 14 residues. How the authors handled the data: Nucleated cell counts were estimated from reference gene primer amplification. Sequencing was performed with immunoSEQ multiplex PCR; in TCRdb, only in-frame clones are kept and a portion is missing. V and J calls and clone size follow that table, whereas D and trimming were derived from the DNA. This table has a few hundred thousand clones, 85% to 90% appearing once. The participants were between roughly 18 and 100 years old and came from under 25 US areas. This specimen comes from a study of blood T cell repertoires in COVID-19. For the study at large: COVID-19 samples, acute and convalescent, were from the United States, Italy and Spain.

V usage is TRBV15 and J usage is TRBJ2-3; D perhaps matches TRBD1 (6 bases). This TCR was sampled from a woman in her forties who had recovered from COVID-19. The specimen was PBMCs or T cells enriched from blood (not recorded which). The CDR3 loop reads CATSRGTVADTQYF. As DNA, the CDR3 is TGTGCCACCAGCAGAGGGACAGTAGCAGATACGCAGTATTTT.